A selection of T cell receptor beta chains follows, all from one sample in a study of blood T cells in healthy people across ages. TCRdb re-analysed the 5' RACE reads in MiXCR, keeping a single row per CDR3 protein. Of about 720,000 distinct CDR3 sequences in the sample, more than 20% were seen once. A further study also used this sample, focusing on T cells of mothers and their children.

Sequenced input: blood. All receptors derive from a boy between 10 and 17 years old in good health. Each CDR3 is given with its conserved first and last residue. D genes are given only for firm matches. A row's size may be missing; if present it is once, few, many or a size class.

J gene | CDR3 length | clone size | D gene | V gene | CDR3 protein | CDR3 DNA
TRBJ2-5 | 16 | NA | NA | TRBV19 | CASSTLERVGRETQYF | TGTGCCAGTAGTACTTTGGAAAGGGTTGGACGAGAGACCCAGTACTTC
TRBJ2-5 | 16 | NA | NA | TRBV7-2 | CASSLSGQKTQETQYF | TGTGCCAGCAGCTTATCCGGGCAGAAGACACAAGAGACCCAGTACTTC
TRBJ2-7 | 12 | few | NA | TRBV30 | CAWSDHGYEQYF | TGTGCCTGGAGTGATCACGGTTACGAGCAGTACTTC
TRBJ2-7 | 15 | few | TRBD2 | TRBV20-1 | CSASQTSASSYEQYF | TGCAGTGCTAGCCAGACTAGCGCGAGCTCCTACGAGCAGTACTTC
TRBJ2-1 | 13 | few | TRBD2 | TRBV29-1 | CSGSSGRATEQFF | TGCAGCGGCTCTAGCGGGAGGGCCACTGAGCAGTTCTTC
TRBJ2-1 | 15 | NA | NA | TRBV7-3 | CASSPYGTDNNEQFF | TGTGCCAGCAGCCCGTACGGGACGGACAACAATGAGCAGTTCTTC
TRBJ2-1 | 15 | NA | NA | TRBV7-9 | CASSLGRAAYNEQFF | TGTGCCAGCAGCTTAGGGAGGGCCGCTTACAATGAGCAGTTCTTC
TRBJ2-7 | 17 | NA | TRBD1 | TRBV6-2/TRBV6-3 | CASSTTPPGQGNYEQYF | TGTGCCAGCAGTACCACCCCTCCGGGACAGGGAAACTACGAGCAGTACTTC
TRBJ2-3 | 13 | NA | NA | TRBV6-5 | CASSYSGRDTQYF | TGTGCCAGCAGTTACTCTGGTCGCGATACGCAGTATTTT
TRBJ2-6 | 15 | few | NA | TRBV7-3 | CASSLRNTGANVLTF | TGTGCCAGCAGCTTAAGAAATACGGGGGCCAACGTCCTGACTTTC
TRBJ2-5 | 17 | NA | TRBD2 | TRBV7-3 | CASSQGTSGSQGETQYF | TGTGCCAGCAGCCAAGGGACTAGCGGGAGCCAGGGAGAGACCCAGTACTTC
TRBJ2-5 | 15 | few | TRBD1 | TRBV6-6 | CASSPGQGELGTQYF | TGTGCCAGCAGTCCGGGACAGGGGGAATTGGGGACCCAGTACTTC
TRBJ2-1 | 13 | few | TRBD2 | TRBV29-1 | CSVDSGSFYEQFF | TGCAGCGTTGATAGCGGGAGTTTCTATGAGCAGTTCTTC
TRBJ1-4 | 13 | NA | NA | TRBV12-3/TRBV12-4 | CASSNMANEKLFF | TGTGCCAGCAGTAATATGGCGAATGAAAAACTGTTTTTT
TRBJ1-1 | 13 | NA | NA | TRBV12-5 | CASGPVRSPFVFF | TGTGCTAGTGGCCCCGTCCGGTCCCCGTTCGTTTTCTTT
TRBJ2-7 | 14 | NA | TRBD2 | TRBV27 | CACSFTGGPVEQYF | TGTGCCTGCAGCTTCACGGGAGGGCCCGTCGAGCAGTACTTC
TRBJ2-7 | 14 | NA | NA | TRBV7-6 | CASSSGRGNHEQYF | TGTGCCAGCAGCTCAGGTCGGGGTAACCACGAGCAGTACTTC
TRBJ1-1 | 15 | NA | NA | TRBV4-1 | CASSQALTSDTEAFF | TGCGCCAGCAGCCAAGCCCTGACTTCGGACACTGAAGCTTTCTTT
TRBJ1-1 | 11 | NA | NA | TRBV29-1 | CSVEWRGSAFF | TGCAGCGTTGAATGGAGGGGGTCTGCTTTCTTT
TRBJ2-7 | 17 | few | TRBD1 | TRBV15 | CATSRDGGTGNLYEQYF | TGTGCCACCAGCAGAGATGGGGGGACAGGTAACTTGTACGAGCAGTACTTC
TRBJ2-7 | 13 | NA | NA | TRBV7-2 | CASTLPQSYEQYF | TGTGCCAGCACCCTACCGCAATCCTACGAGCAGTACTTC
TRBJ1-1 | 14 | NA | TRBD1 | TRBV12-3/TRBV12-4 | CASKDRGPITEAFF | TGTGCCAGCAAAGACAGGGGGCCCATAACTGAAGCTTTCTTT
TRBJ2-7 | 15 | NA | NA | TRBV6-5 | CASSSVLSVRYEQYF | TGTGCCAGCAGTTCGGTTCTTAGCGTTCGCTACGAGCAGTACTTC